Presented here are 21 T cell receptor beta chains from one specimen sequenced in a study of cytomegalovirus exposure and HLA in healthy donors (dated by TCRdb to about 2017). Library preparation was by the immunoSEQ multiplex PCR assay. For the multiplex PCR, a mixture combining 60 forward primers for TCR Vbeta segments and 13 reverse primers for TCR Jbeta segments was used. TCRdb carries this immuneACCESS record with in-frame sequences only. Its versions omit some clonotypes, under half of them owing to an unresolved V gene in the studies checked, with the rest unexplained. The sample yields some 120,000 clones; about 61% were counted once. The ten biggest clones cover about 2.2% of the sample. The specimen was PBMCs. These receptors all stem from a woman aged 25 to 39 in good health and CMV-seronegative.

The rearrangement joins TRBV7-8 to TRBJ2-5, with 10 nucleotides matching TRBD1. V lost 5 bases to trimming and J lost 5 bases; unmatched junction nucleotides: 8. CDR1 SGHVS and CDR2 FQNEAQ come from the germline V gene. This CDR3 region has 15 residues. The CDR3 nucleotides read TGTGCCAGCAGCCCCCGGGACAGGGGAAGGGAGACCCAGTACTTC. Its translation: CASSPRDRGRETQYF.

CDR3 sequence (DNA): TGTGCCACCAGCCGCCCCGGAGGACTGGGGAACAATGAGCAGTTCTTC. This codes for CATSRPGGLGNNEQFF. This chain joins TRBV15 and TRBJ2-1; tentatively, D is TRBD2 (5 bases). Per germline, CDR1 LNHNV and CDR2 YYDKDF (reference sequence). The length of the CDR3 is 16 residues. Trimming took 5 bases from V and 5 from J, leaving 19 bases between them.

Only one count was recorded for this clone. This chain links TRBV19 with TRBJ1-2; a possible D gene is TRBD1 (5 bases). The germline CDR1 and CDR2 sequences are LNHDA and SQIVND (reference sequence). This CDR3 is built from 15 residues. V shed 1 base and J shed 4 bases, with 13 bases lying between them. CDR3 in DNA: TGTGCCAGTAGTATAGTCAGGGTTGAAAGCTATGGCTACACCTTC. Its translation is CASSIVRVESYGYTF.

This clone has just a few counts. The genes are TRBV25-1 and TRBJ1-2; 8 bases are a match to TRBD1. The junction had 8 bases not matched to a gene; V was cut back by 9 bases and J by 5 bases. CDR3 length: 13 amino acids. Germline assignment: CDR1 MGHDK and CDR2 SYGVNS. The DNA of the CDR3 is TGTGCCAGTTGGGACAGGAGATTTTATGGCTACACCTTC. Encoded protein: CASWDRRFYGYTF.

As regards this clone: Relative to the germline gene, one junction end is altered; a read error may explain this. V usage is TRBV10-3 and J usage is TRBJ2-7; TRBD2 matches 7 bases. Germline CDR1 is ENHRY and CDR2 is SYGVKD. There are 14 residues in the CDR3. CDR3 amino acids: CAISELAGGRGWDF. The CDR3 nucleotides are TGTGCCATCAGTGAATTGGCTGGCGGGAGAGGTTGGGACTTC.

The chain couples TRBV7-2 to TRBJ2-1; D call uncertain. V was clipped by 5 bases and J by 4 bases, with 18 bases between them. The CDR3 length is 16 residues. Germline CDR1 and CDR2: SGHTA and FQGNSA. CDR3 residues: CASSNNAAEFYNEQFF. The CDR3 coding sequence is TGTGCCAGCAGCAACAACGCGGCTGAATTTTACAATGAGCAGTTCTTC.

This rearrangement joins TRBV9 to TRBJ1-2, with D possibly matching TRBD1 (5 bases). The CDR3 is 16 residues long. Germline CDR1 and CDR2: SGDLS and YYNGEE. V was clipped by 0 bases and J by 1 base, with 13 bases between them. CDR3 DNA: TGTGCCAGCAGCGTAGGTGGGGGGATTTTTAACTATGGCTACACCTTC. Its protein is CASSVGGGIFNYGYTF.

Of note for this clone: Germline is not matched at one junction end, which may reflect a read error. This CDR3 reads CASSLSEANTGELFF. DNA for the CDR3: TGTGCTAGCAGCTTAAGTGAGGCGAACACCGGGGAGCTGTTTTTT. The chain uses TRBV7-7 and TRBJ2-2; D not certain. This CDR3 has 15 amino acids. Germline CDR1 reads SSHAT; CDR2 reads FNYEAQ (reference sequence). The full variable domain, rest sourced from reference TRBV7-7 and TRBJ2-2, is GAGVSQSPRYKVTKRGQDVTLRCDPISSHATLYWYQQALGQGPEFLTYFNYEAQPDKSGLPSDRFSAERPEGSISTLTIQRTEQRDSAMYRCASSLSEANTGELFFGEGSRLTVL.

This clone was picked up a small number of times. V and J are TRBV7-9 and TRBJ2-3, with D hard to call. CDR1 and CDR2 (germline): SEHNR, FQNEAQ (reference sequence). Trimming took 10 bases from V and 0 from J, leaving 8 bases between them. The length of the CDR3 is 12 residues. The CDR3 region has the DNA TGTGCCACCACCACTAGCACAGATACGCAGTATTTT. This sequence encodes CATTTSTDTQYF.

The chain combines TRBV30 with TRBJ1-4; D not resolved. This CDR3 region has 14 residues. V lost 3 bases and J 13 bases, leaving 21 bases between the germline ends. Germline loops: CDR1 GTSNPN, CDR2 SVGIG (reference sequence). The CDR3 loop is CAWRVSSSLPGLFF. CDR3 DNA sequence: TGTGCCTGGAGGGTCAGTTCATCTTTACCAGGACTGTTTTTT.

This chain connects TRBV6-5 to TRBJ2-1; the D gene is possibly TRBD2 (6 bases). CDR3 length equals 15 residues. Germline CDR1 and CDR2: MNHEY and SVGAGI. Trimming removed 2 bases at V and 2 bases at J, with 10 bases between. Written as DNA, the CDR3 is TGTGCCAGCAGTTACGGAGGGGCGACCTACAATGAGCAGTTCTTC. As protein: CASSYGGATYNEQFF.

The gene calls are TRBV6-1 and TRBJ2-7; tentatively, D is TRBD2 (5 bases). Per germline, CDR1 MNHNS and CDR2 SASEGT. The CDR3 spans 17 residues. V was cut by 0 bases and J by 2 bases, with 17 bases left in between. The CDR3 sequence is CASSEAWSGSAPYEQYF. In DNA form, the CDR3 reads TGTGCCAGCAGTGAAGCGTGGAGCGGATCGGCCCCCTACGAGCAGTACTTC.

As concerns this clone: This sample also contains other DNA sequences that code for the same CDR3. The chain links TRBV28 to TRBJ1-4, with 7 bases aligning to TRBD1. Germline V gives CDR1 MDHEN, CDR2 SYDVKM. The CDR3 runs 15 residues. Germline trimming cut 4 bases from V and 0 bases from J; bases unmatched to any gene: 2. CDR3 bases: TGTGCCAGCAGTTCAGGGGGAACAACTAATGAAAAACTGTTTTTT. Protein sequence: CASSSGGTTNEKLFF.

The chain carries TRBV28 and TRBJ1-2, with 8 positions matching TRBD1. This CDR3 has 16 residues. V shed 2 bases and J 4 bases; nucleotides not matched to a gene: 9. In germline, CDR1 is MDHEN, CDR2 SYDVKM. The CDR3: CASSLAGLTGGYGYTF. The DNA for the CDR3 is TGTGCCAGCAGTTTAGCGGGACTCACAGGGGGCTATGGCTACACCTTC.

CDR3 in amino acids: CASLNSQGSPLHF. CDR3 coding DNA: TGTGCCAGCTTAAACTCTCAGGGCTCACCCCTCCACTTT. The chain recombines TRBV18 with TRBJ1-6; weak D call: TRBD1 (5 bases). This CDR3 comprises 13 residues. Germline V gene sequence: CDR1 KGHSH, CDR2 LQKENI. V lost 7 bases, J lost 10 bases, and 14 bases lay in between.

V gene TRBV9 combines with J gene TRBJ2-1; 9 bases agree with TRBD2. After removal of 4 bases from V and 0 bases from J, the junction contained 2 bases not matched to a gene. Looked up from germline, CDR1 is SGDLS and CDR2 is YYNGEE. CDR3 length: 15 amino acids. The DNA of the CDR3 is TGTGCCAGCAGCATTAGCGGGAGCTCCTACAATGAGCAGTTCTTC. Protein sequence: CASSISGSSYNEQFF. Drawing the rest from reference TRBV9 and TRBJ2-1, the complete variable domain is DSGVTQTPKHLITATGQRVTLRCSPRSGDLSVYWYQQSLDQGLQFLIQYYNGEERAKGNILERFSAQQFPDLHSELNLSSLELGDSALYFCASSISGSSYNEQFFGPGTRLTVL.

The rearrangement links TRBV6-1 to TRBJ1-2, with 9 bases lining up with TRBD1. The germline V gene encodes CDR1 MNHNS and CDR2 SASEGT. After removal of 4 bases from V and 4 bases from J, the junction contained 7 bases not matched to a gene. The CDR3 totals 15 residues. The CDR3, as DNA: TGTGCCAGCAGTGGCCCGGGACAGGGAGGCTATGGCTACACCTTC. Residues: CASSGPGQGGYGYTF.

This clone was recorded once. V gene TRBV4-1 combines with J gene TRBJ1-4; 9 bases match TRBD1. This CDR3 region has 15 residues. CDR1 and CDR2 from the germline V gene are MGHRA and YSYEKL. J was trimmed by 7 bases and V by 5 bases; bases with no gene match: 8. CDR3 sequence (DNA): TGCGCCAGCAGCACCCCGGGACAGGGAGGTGAAAAACTGTTTTTT. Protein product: CASSTPGQGGEKLFF.

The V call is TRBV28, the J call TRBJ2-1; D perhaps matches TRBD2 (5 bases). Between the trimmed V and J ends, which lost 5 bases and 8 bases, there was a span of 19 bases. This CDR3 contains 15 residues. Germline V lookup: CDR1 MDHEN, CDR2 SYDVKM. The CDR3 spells CASSPPLAPRHEQFF. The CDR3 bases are TGTGCCAGCAGTCCCCCCTTAGCGCCCCGACATGAGCAGTTCTTC. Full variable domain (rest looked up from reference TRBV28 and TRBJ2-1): DVKVTQSSRYLVKRTGEKVFLECVQDMDHENMFWYRQDPGLGLRLIYFSYDVKMKEKGDIPEGYSVSREKKERFSLILESASTNQTSMYLCASSPPLAPRHEQFFGPGTRLTVL.

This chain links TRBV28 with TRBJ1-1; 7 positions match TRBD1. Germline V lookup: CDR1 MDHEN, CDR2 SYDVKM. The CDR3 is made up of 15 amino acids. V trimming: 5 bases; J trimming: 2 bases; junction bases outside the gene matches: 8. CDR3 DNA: TGTGCCAGCAGTACACCCGGACAGGTAAACACTGAAGCTTTCTTT. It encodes CASSTPGQVNTEAFF.

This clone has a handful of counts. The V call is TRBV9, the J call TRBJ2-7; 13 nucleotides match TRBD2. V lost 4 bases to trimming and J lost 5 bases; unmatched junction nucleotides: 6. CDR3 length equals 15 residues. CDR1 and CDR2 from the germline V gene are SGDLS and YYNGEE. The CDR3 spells CASSTGLAGAHEQYF. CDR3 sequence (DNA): TGTGCCAGCAGCACCGGACTAGCGGGAGCTCACGAGCAGTACTTC. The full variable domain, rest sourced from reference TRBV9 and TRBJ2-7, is DSGVTQTPKHLITATGQRVTLRCSPRSGDLSVYWYQQSLDQGLQFLIQYYNGEERAKGNILERFSAQQFPDLHSELNLSSLELGDSALYFCASSTGLAGAHEQYFGPGTRLTVT.